This T cell receptor beta chain appears in the sequencing data of a study of blood T cell repertoires in COVID-19. The CDR3 spans 13 residues. V was shortened by 1 base and J by 6 bases, with 10 bases between the two germline ends. The V gene's germline CDR1 is SGHAT and CDR2 FQNNGV. Sequencing used immunoSEQ multiplex PCR; TCRdb keeps in-frame clones, though not all of them. The table lists about 230,000 clones, 87% of them singletons. This sequence originates from a woman aged 18-29 years who had recovered from COVID-19. Sequenced: peripheral blood. This chain links TRBV11-2 with TRBJ2-7; the D is unclear. CDR3 amino acids: CASSLVYIGEQYF. The CDR3 DNA sequence: TGTGCCAGCAGCTTAGTCTATATCGGCGAGCAGTACTTC. Looking up the rest from reference TRBV11-2 and TRBJ2-7 gives the full variable domain: EAGVAQSPRYKIIEKRQSVAFWCNPISGHATLYWYQQILGQGPKLLIQFQNNGVVDDSQLPKDRFSAERLKGVDSTLKIQPAKLEDSAVYLCASSLVYIGEQYFGPGTRLTVT.